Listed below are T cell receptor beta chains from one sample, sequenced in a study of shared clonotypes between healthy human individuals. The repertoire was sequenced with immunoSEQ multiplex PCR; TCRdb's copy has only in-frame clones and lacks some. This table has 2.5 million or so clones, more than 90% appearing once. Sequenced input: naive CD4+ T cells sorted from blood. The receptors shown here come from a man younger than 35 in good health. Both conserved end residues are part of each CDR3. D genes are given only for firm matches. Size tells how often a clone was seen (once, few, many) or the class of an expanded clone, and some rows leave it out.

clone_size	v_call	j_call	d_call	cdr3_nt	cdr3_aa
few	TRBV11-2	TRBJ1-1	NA	TGTGCCAGCAGCCCGCAACGTGGCGGGAACACTGAAGCTTTCTTT	CASSPQRGGNTEAFF
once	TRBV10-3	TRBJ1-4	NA	TGTGCCATCAGTGAGTCCCCACCGGGGACGTCAACTAATGAAAAACTGTTTTTT	CAISESPPGTSTNEKLFF
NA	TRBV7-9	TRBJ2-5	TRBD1	TGTGCCAGCAGCTACTCCGGGACAGATAAAGAGACCCAGTACTTC	CASSYSGTDKETQYF
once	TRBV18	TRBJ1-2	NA	TGTGCCAGCTCACCCTCTGGGGGTGTTGAAGGCTACACCTTC	CASSPSGGVEGYTF
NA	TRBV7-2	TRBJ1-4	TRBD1	TGTGCCAGCAGCTTCCAGGGACAGGGAGGTGAAAAACTGTTTTTT	CASSFQGQGGEKLFF
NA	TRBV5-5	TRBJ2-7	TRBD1	TGTGCCAGCAGCCAGGGACAGGGGGCCTACGAGCAGTACTTC	CASSQGQGAYEQYF
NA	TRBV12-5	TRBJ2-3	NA	TGTGCTAGTGGTTCTGGGCCCCGGGGTGCACAAAATACGCAGTATTTT	CASGSGPRGAQNTQYF
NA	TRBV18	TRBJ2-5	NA	TGTGCCAGCTCACCACCGATGGACGAGACCCAGTACTTC	CASSPPMDETQYF
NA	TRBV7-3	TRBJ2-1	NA	TGTGCCAGCAGCCCCAGGATTCCGGGTGAGCAGTTCTTC	CASSPRIPGEQFF
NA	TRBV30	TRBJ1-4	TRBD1	TGTGCCTGGAACCCAGGGGGCGCGTCTCCTGAAAAACTGTTTTTT	CAWNPGGASPEKLFF
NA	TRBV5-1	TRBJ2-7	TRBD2	TGCGCCAGCAGCTTAAACCGGGACTACCCCTACGAGCAGTACTTC	CASSLNRDYPYEQYF
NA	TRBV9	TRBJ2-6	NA	TGTGCCAGCAGCGTAGGGCTTTCTGGGGCCAACGTCCTGACTTTC	CASSVGLSGANVLTF
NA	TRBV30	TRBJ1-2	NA	TGTGCCTGGAGTGTACTTGGGGGCTACACCTTC	CAWSVLGGYTF
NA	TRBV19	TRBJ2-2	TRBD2	TGTGCCAGTAGTATAGGACTAGCTACAACCGGGGAGCTGTTTTTT	CASSIGLATTGELFF
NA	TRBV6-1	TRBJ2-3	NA	TGTGCCAGCAGTGAACAGGGTGGTATCACAGATACGCAGTATTTT	CASSEQGGITDTQYF
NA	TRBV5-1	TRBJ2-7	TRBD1	TGCGCCAGCTCGTGGGACAGGAGCTCCTACGAGCAGTACTTC	CASSWDRSSYEQYF
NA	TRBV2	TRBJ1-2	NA	TGTGCCAGCAGTCGGGAGATAGCCTATGGCTACACCTTC	CASSREIAYGYTF
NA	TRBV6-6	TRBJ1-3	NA	TGTGCCAGCACTCCGCCCGGAAACACCATATATTTT	CASTPPGNTIYF
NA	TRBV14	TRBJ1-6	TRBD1	TGTGCCAGCAGCGAAGATGGGACAGGGAGGTTTGGGACCCTCCACTTT	CASSEDGTGRFGTLHF
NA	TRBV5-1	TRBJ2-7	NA	TGCGCCAGCAGCTTGGCCCCAGACAGTCGAGGTGAGCAGTACTTC	CASSLAPDSRGEQYF
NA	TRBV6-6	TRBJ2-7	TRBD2	TGTGCCAGCAGTCCCTTAGCGGGGCACTCCTACGAGCAGTACTTC	CASSPLAGHSYEQYF
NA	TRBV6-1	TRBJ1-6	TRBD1	TGTGCCAGCAGTGGACAGGGAGGCTCCTATAATTCACCCCTCCACTTT	CASSGQGGSYNSPLHF
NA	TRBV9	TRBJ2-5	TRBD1	TGTGCCAGCAGCACAGGGGTAGGGGGAGAGACCCAGTACTTC	CASSTGVGGETQYF
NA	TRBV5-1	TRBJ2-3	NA	TGCGCCAGCAGGCGGGGACTGGGGGAAGATACGCAGTATTTT	CASRRGLGEDTQYF
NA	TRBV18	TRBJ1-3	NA	TGTGCCAGCTCACCCCTAAGACAGCCGAGCTCTGGAAACACCATATATTTT	CASSPLRQPSSGNTIYF
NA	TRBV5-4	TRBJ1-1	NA	TGTGCCAGCGGCCAAGGACTCGGAACTGAAGCTTTCTTT	CASGQGLGTEAFF
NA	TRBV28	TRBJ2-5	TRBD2	TGTGCCAGCAGCTTTTTGGGACTAGCGGCCCTGGGCCAAGAGACCCAGTACTTC	CASSFLGLAALGQETQYF
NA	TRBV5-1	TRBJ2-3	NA	TGCGCCAGCAGCTTCGGGGGGACAAGCACAGATACGCAGTATTTT	CASSFGGTSTDTQYF
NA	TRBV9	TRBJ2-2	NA	TGTGCCAGCAGCCGGGGGATCGGGCCGAACACCGGGGAGCTGTTTTTT	CASSRGIGPNTGELFF
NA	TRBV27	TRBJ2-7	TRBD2	TGTGCCAGCAGTGATCTGGCGGGGGACTCCTACGAGCAGTACTTC	CASSDLAGDSYEQYF
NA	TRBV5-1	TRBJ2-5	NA	TGCGCCAGCAGTGTCCAGGAAGAGACCCAGTACTTC	CASSVQEETQYF
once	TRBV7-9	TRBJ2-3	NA	TGTGCCAGCAGCTTATGGGCAGGGGAGACAGATACGCAGTATTTT	CASSLWAGETDTQYF